The table lists the clone carrying this T cell receptor (beta chain) with a few counts. Its target is unknown. With a J-beta primer mix and a sample-barcoded 5' primer, a second PCR ran about 7 to 11 cycles. Via MiXCR, TCRdb re-called the 5' RACE reads, giving one row per CDR3 protein. Here the sample spans around 990,000 distinct CDR3 sequences, around two fifths being singletons. The source of the sample is a study of blood T cells in healthy people across ages. The study, taken as a whole, reports: TCR beta diversity was tightly associated with the proportion of naive T cells.

Isolation per sample recovered at least 6.5 million PBMCs. J lost 8 bases, V lost 1 base, and 2 bases had no gene match. The length of the CDR3 is 15 residues. Germline CDR1 is SGHTA and CDR2 is FQGTGA. The receptor was derived from a man aged 18 to 29 in good health. Sequenced sample: blood. The rearrangement uses TRBV7-3 and TRBJ2-1; 13 bases fit TRBD2. The CDR3 protein is CASSLKGTSGDEQFF. The CDR3 region has the DNA TGTGCCAGCAGCTTAAAAGGGACTAGCGGGGATGAGCAGTTCTTC.